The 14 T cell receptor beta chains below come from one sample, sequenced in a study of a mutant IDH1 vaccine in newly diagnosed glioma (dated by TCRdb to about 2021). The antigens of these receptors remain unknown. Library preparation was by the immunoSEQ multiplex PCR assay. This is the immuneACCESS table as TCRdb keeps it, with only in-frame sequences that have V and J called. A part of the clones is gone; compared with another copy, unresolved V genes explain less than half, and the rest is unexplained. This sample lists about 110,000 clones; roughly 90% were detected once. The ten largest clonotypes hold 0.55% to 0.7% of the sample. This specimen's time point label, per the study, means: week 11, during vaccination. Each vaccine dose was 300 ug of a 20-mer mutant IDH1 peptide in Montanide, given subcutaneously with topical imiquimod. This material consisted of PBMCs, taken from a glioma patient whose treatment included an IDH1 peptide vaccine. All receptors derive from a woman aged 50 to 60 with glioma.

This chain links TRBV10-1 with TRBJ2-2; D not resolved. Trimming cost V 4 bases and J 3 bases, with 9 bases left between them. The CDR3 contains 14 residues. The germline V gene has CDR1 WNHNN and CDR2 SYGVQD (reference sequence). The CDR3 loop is CASSVTADTGELFF. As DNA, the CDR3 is TGCGCCAGCAGTGTAACAGCTGACACCGGGGAGCTGTTTTTT.

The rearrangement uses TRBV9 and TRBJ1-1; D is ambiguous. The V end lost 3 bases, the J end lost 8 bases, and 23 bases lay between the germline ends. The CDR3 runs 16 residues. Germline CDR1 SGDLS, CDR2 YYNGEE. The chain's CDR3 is CASSATSNLRSNEAFF. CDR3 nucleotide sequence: TGTGCCAGCAGCGCCACGTCGAATCTAAGGTCAAACGAAGCTTTCTTT.

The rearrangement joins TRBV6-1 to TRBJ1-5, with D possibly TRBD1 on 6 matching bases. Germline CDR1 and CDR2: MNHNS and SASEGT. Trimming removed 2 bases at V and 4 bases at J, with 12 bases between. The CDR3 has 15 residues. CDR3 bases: TGTGCCAGCAGTGAAACGGGACATATTAATCAGCCCCAGCATTTT. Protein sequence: CASSETGHINQPQHF.

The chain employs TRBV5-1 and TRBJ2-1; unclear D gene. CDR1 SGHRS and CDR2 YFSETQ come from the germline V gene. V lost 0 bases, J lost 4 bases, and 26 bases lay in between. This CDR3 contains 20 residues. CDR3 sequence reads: CASSLDSTPRAGVFYNEQFF. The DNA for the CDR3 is TGCGCCAGCAGCTTGGATAGCACCCCTCGGGCCGGTGTTTTTTACAATGAGCAGTTCTTC.

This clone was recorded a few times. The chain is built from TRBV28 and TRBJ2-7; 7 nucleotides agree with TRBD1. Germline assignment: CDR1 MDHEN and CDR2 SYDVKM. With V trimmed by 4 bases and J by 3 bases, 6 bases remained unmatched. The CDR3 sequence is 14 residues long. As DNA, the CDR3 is TGTGCCAGCAGTTATTCCGGGACAGACTACGAGCAGTACTTC. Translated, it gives CASSYSGTDYEQYF.

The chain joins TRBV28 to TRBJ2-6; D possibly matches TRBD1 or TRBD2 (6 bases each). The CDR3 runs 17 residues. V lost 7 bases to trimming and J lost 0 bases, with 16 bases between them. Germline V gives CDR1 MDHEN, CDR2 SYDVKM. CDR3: CASKGGDTDSGANVLTF. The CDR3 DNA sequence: TGTGCCAGCAAGGGCGGGGACACCGACTCTGGGGCCAACGTCCTGACTTTC.

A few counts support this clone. CDR3 amino acids: CATSRLGQGETEAFF. In DNA form, the CDR3 reads TGTGCCACCAGCAGACTCGGACAGGGTGAGACTGAAGCTTTCTTT. This chain uses TRBV15 with TRBJ1-1, with 8 bases aligning to TRBD1. This CDR3 is built from 15 residues. CDR1 and CDR2 from the germline V gene are LNHNV and YYDKDF (reference sequence). Trimming removed 2 bases from V and 5 bases from J; junction bases left unmatched: 7. The full variable domain, its missing parts supplied by reference TRBV15 and TRBJ1-1, is DAMVIQNPRYQVTQFGKPVTLSCSQTLNHNVMYWYQQKSSQAPKLLFHYYDKDFNNEADTPDNFQSRRPNTSFCFLDIRSPGLGDTAMYLCATSRLGQGETEAFFGQGTRLTVV.

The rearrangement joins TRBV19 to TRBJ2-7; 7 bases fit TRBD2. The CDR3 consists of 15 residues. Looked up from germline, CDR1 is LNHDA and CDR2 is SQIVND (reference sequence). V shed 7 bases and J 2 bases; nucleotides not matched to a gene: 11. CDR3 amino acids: CASTKQSGITYEQYF. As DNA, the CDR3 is TGTGCCAGTACTAAACAGAGCGGGATTACCTACGAGCAGTACTTC.

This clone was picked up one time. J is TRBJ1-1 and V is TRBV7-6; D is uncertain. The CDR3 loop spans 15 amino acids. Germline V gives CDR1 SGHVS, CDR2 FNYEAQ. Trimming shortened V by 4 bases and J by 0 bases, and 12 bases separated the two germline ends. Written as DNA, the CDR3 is TGTGCCAGCAGCTCCGGGTCCAACATGAACACTGAAGCTTTCTTT. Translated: CASSSGSNMNTEAFF.

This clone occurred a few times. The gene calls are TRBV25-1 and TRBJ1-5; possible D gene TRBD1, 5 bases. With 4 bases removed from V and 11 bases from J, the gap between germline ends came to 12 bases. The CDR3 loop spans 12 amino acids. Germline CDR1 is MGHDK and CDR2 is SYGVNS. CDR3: CASSAGGLAQHF. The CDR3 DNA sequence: TGTGCCAGCAGTGCCGGGGGTTTGGCCCAGCATTTT.

CDR3 sequence reads: CASTRGQTNEKLFF. The CDR3 nucleotides read TGTGCCAGCACTCGGGGGCAAACTAATGAAAAACTGTTTTTT. V is TRBV2 and J is TRBJ1-4; TRBD1 might be the D (6 bases). Germline V gene sequence: CDR1 SNHLY, CDR2 FYNNEI. The CDR3 has 14 residues. Deletions cut 7 bases from V and 1 base from J, with 10 bases between.

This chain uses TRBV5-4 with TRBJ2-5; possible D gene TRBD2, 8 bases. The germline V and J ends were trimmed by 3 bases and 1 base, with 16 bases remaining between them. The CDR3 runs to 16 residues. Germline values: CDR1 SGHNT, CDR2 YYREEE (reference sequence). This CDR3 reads CASSSEGAGGQETQYF. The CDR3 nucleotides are TGTGCCAGCAGCTCGGAGGGGGCGGGAGGCCAAGAGACCCAGTACTTC. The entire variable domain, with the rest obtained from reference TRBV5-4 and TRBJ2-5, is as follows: ETGVTQSPTHLIKTRGQQVTLRCSSQSGHNTVSWYQQALGQGPQFIFQYYREEENGRGNFPPRFSGLQFPNYSSELNVNALELDDSALYLCASSSEGAGGQETQYFGPGTRLLVL.

CDR3 nucleotides: TGTGCCAGCAGTGTGATAATAGCGAACACCGGGGAGCTGTTTTTT. Translating it yields CASSVIIANTGELFF. The chain has TRBV28 and TRBJ2-2; D not resolved. The germline gives CDR1 MDHEN, CDR2 SYDVKM. V dropped 5 bases and J dropped 0 bases, with 10 bases sitting between them. The CDR3 contains 15 residues.

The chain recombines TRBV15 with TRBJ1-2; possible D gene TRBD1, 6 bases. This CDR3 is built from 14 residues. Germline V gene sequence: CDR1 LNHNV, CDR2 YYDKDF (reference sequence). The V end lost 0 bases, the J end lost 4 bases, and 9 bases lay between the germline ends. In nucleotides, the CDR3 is TGTGCCACCAGCAGAGACGCGGACAGCTATGGCTACACCTTC. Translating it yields CATSRDADSYGYTF.